This T cell receptor beta chain derives from a study of cytomegalovirus exposure and HLA in healthy donors. Regarding the study as a whole: TCR beta V- and J-gene trimming, according to a later analysis, was linked to a missense DCLRE1C variant.

A remark on this clone: Antigen: not known.

PCR used 60 Vbeta primers and 13 Jbeta primers. Sequencing used immunoSEQ multiplex PCR; TCRdb keeps in-frame clones, though not all of them. The repertoire includes 140,000 or so clones, roughly 90% of them detected once, and 0.45% to 0.55% sits in the top ten. This sequence was found in a woman in her 40s in good health and CMV-seronegative. Material: PBMCs.

The chain's CDR3 is CASSQKRQGAGEQFF. The DNA for the CDR3 is TGTGCCAGCAGCCAAAAAAGACAGGGGGCGGGCGAGCAGTTCTTC. This chain uses TRBV7-9 with TRBJ2-1, with TRBD1 matching 10 bases. This CDR3 is 15 amino acids long. Germline V CDR1 and CDR2: SEHNR, FQNEAQ (reference sequence). Trimming removed 5 bases from V and 10 bases from J; junction bases left unmatched: 11.